This entry is about one T cell receptor beta chain. The source of the sample is a study of blood T cell repertoires in COVID-19. The CDR3 extends over 13 amino acids. The J segment lost 3 bases and the V segment lost 6 bases, leaving 2 bases of the junction unmatched. Germline assignment: CDR1 MNHEY and CDR2 SVGEGT. Clinical history as reported by participants underpinned cohort assignment. The method was immunoSEQ multiplex PCR; TCRdb's version includes in-frame clones alone and lacks a portion of them. The sample contains about 200,000 clones, 80% to 85% of which appear only once. The sequence was obtained from a woman in her 50s with acute COVID-19. This chain links TRBV6-2 or TRBV6-3 with TRBJ1-1, with 9 positions matching TRBD1. The sample taken for sequencing was PBMCs or T cells enriched from blood (not recorded which). CDR3 sequence reads: CASSNRGHTEAFF. The CDR3 nucleotides read TGTGCCAGCAGCAACAGGGGGCACACTGAAGCTTTCTTT.